Shown below are 12 T cell receptor beta chains from a single sample sequenced in a study of Graves' ophthalmopathy and Graves' hyperthyroidism. RNA transcripts yielded amplified TCR beta CDR3 regions. The first-round RT-PCR employed HTBI primers together with the Qiagen OneStep RT-PCR kit. A multiplex PCR was then performed as the second round. MiXCR was run by TCRdb on the multiplex PCR reads, yielding one entry per CDR3 protein. The data contain a few hundred thousand distinct CDR3 sequences, approximately 15% of them singletons. Sequencing was performed on peripheral blood. The receptors derive from a woman in her late teens or twenties with stable Graves' hyperthyroidism.

This clonotype was found many times. The chain recombines TRBV7-9 with TRBJ1-1; D gene ambiguous. V was shortened by 1 base and J by 5 bases, with 5 bases between the two germline ends. The CDR3 runs to 12 residues. Germline V gives CDR1 SEHNR, CDR2 FQNEAQ (reference sequence). For the CDR3, the DNA is TGTGCCAGCAGCTTAGGTACGACTGAAGCTTTCTTT. It encodes CASSLGTTEAFF.

There are many counts of this clonotype. The chain couples TRBV5-1 to TRBJ1-6; 7 nucleotides match TRBD1. Germline-derived CDR1 and CDR2 are SGHRS and YFSETQ. J lost 5 bases, V lost 4 bases, and 9 bases had no gene match. This CDR3 is built from 16 residues. For the CDR3, the DNA is TGCGCCAGCAGCCCCTTGTCAGGGGGAGATAATTCACCCCTCCACTTT. Translated: CASSPLSGGDNSPLHF. Filled out from reference TRBV5-1 and TRBJ1-6, the complete variable domain reads KAGVTQTPRYLIKTRGQQVTLSCSPISGHRSVSWYQQTPGQGLQFLFEYFSETQRNKGNFPGRFSGRQFSNSRSEMNVSTLELGDSALYLCASSPLSGGDNSPLHFGNGTRLTVT.

The chain recombines TRBV5-1 with TRBJ1-1; TRBD1 matches at 7 bases. The CDR3 consists of 15 residues. The J segment lost 0 bases and the V segment lost 2 bases, leaving 4 bases of the junction unmatched. CDR1 and CDR2 (germline): SGHRS, YFSETQ. Written as DNA, the CDR3 is TGCGCCAGCAGCTTTTCGGGACAGCTGAACACTGAAGCTTTCTTT. This codes for CASSFSGQLNTEAFF. The full variable domain, in which reference TRBV5-1 and TRBJ1-1 provide the parts outside the CDR3, is KAGVTQTPRYLIKTRGQQVTLSCSPISGHRSVSWYQQTPGQGLQFLFEYFSETQRNKGNFPGRFSGRQFSNSRSEMNVSTLELGDSALYLCASSFSGQLNTEAFFGQGTRLTVV.

Concerning this clonotype itself: Just one base apart from a much larger clone, this may be a read error. Because the CDR3 is missing its conserved closing phenylalanine or tryptophan, this is likely a read error. The gene calls are TRBV7-2 and TRBJ2-2, with D perhaps TRBD2 (6 bases). The V end lost 3 bases, the J end lost 1 base, and 9 bases lay between the germline ends. The CDR3 loop spans 15 amino acids. CDR1 is SGHTA and CDR2 is FQGNSA in the germline V gene. CDR3 in amino acids: CASSLAGKNTGELFL. The CDR3 region has the DNA TGTGCCAGCAGCTTGGCGGGGAAGAACACCGGGGAGCTGTTTTTG.

This clonotype was counted only a few times. This sequence may be a read error, since a much larger clone differs from it by one base. The CDR3 end shows no conserved phenylalanine or tryptophan, and so a read error is likely. J is TRBJ1-1 and V is TRBV5-1; the D is unclear. The CDR3 is 15 residues long. CDR1 and CDR2 from the germline V gene are SGHRS and YFSETQ. V dropped 0 bases and J dropped 4 bases, with 13 bases sitting between them. CDR3 nucleotides: TGCGCCAGCAGCTTGGTATCGGGGAGATGCACTGAAGCTTTCCTT. It translates to CASSLVSGRCTEAFL.

This clonotype was seen ten or more times. V usage is TRBV19 and J usage is TRBJ2-2; D is perhaps TRBD1 (6 bases). This CDR3 region has 15 residues. V was cut by 4 bases and J by 4 bases, with 13 bases left in between. CDR1 is LNHDA and CDR2 is SQIVND in the germline V gene (reference sequence). This CDR3 reads CASSRTVGATGELFF. CDR3 sequence (DNA): TGTGCCAGTAGTAGGACAGTAGGGGCCACCGGGGAGCTGTTTTTT.

A few counts support this clonotype. The J gene is TRBJ1-1, the V gene TRBV20-1; no firm D call. The CDR3 extends over 15 amino acids. Deletions cut 1 base from V and 6 bases from J, with 18 bases between. Germline V gene lookup returns CDR1 DFQATT and CDR2 SNEGSKA (reference sequence). This CDR3 is CSARVSAGPRAEAFF. The DNA for the CDR3 is TGCAGTGCTAGAGTCTCTGCCGGACCTCGGGCTGAAGCTTTCTTT.

V usage is TRBV7-3 and J usage is TRBJ2-2, with D hard to call. The CDR3 covers 16 residues. CDR1 is SGHTA, CDR2 FQGTGA, per germline. V was cut by 5 bases and J by 0 bases, with 13 bases left in between. This chain's CDR3 is CASSPLVRANTGELFF. Written as DNA, the CDR3 is TGTGCCAGCAGCCCGCTTGTCCGGGCGAACACCGGGGAGCTGTTTTTT. Supplemented by reference TRBV7-3 and TRBJ2-2, the full variable domain reads GAGVSQTPSNKVTEKGKYVELRCDPISGHTALYWYRQSLGQGPEFLIYFQGTGAADDSGLPNDRFFAVRPEGSVSTLKIQRTERGDSAVYLCASSPLVRANTGELFFGEGSRLTVL.

This clonotype was detected many times. The gene calls are TRBV11-2 and TRBJ2-7; D gene uncertain. V lost 4 bases and J lost 2, with 6 bases in between. Germline values: CDR1 SGHAT, CDR2 FQNNGV. The CDR3 contains 12 residues. The CDR3 reads CASSWRPYEQYF. The CDR3 nucleotides read TGTGCCAGCAGCTGGAGACCCTACGAGCAGTACTTC.

This clonotype has a count of ten or more. The chain recombines TRBV4-1 with TRBJ1-2; weak D call: TRBD1 (5 bases). The CDR3 has 14 residues. The V gene's germline CDR1 is MGHRA and CDR2 YSYEKL. Trimming cost V 1 base and J 8 bases, with 14 bases left between them. CDR3 sequence reads: CASSQAGGGGGYTF. DNA of the CDR3: TGCGCCAGCAGCCAAGCTGGGGGGGGAGGAGGCTACACCTTC.

This clonotype was counted at least ten times. This chain uses TRBV24-1 with TRBJ1-1; D is possibly TRBD1 (6 bases). In germline, CDR1 is KGHDR, CDR2 SFDVKD. Between the trimmed V and J ends, which lost 2 bases and 3 bases, there was a span of 9 bases. The CDR3 covers 14 residues. The CDR3 DNA is TGTGCCACCAGTGATTGGAGGGGGGACACTGAAGCTTTCTTT. Its translation: CATSDWRGDTEAFF.

This clonotype was counted at least ten times. The chain uses TRBV20-1 and TRBJ2-5, with 11 positions matching TRBD2. Trimming at V came to 3 bases and at J to 1 base, leaving 7 bases not matched to a gene. The germline V gene encodes CDR1 DFQATT and CDR2 SNEGSKA (reference sequence). This CDR3 is 16 amino acids long. The CDR3 region is CSASLTSGGPQETQYF. CDR3 DNA: TGCAGTGCTAGTCTCACTAGCGGGGGCCCCCAAGAGACCCAGTACTTC.